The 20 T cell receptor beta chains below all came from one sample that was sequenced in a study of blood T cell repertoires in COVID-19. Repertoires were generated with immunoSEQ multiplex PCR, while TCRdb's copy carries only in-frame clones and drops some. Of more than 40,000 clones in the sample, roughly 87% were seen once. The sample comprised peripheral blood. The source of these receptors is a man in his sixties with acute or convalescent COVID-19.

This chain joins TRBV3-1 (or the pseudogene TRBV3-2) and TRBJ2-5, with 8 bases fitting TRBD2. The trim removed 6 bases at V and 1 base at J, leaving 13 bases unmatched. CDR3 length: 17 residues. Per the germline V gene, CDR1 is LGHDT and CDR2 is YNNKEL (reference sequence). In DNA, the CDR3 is TGTGCCAGCAGGAACCTCCGGGGGGGGGCCCTCCAAGAGACCCAGTACTTC. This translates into CASRNLRGGALQETQYF.

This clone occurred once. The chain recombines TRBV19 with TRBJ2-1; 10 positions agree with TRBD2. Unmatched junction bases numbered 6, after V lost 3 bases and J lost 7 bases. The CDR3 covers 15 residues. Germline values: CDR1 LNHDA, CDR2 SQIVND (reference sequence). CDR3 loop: CASSMSTSGVNEQFF. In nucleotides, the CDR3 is TGTGCCAGTAGTATGTCAACTAGCGGGGTAAATGAGCAGTTCTTC.

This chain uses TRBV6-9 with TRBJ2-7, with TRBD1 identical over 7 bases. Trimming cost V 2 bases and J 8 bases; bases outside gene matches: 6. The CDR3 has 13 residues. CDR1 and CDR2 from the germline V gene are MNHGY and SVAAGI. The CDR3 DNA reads TGTGCCAGCAGTTATGGGCAGGGGGTGCAGCAGTACTTC. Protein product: CASSYGQGVQQYF.

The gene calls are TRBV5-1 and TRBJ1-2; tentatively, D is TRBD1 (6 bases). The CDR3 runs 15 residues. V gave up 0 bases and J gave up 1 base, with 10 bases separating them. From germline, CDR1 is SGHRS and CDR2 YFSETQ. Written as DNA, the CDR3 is TGCGCCAGCAGCTTGGGGACAGTTAATAACTATGGCTACACCTTC. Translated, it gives CASSLGTVNNYGYTF.

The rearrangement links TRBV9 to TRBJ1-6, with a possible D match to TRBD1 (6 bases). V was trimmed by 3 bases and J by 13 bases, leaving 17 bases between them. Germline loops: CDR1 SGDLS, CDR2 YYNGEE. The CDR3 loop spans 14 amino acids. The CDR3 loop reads CASSAGTKGVPLHF. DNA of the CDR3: TGTGCCAGCAGCGCCGGGACAAAGGGGGTGCCCCTCCACTTT.

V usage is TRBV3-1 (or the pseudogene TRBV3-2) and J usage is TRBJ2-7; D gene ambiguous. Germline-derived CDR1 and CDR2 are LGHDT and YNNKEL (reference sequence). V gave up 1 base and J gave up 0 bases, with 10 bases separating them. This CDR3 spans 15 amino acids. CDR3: CASSQGHSSSYEQYF. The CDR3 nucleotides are TGTGCCAGCAGCCAAGGCCACTCGAGCTCCTACGAGCAGTACTTC.

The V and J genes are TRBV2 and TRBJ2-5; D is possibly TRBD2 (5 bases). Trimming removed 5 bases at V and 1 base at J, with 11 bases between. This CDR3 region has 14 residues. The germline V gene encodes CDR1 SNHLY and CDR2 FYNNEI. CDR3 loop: CASSQRTSQETQYF. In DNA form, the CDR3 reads TGTGCCAGCAGTCAAAGGACTTCCCAAGAGACCCAGTACTTC.

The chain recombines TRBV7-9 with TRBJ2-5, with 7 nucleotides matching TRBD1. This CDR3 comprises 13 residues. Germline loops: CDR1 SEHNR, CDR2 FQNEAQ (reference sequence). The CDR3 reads CATCRDSQETQYF. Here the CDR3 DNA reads TGTGCTACTTGCCGGGACAGCCAAGAGACCCAGTACTTC. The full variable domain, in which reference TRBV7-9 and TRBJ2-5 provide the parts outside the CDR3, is DTGVSQNPRHKITKRGQNVTFRCDPISEHNRLYWYRQTLGQGPEFLTYFQNEAQLEKSRLLSDRFSAERPKGSFSTLEIQRTEQGDSAMYLCATCRDSQETQYFGPGTRLLVL.

The CDR3 protein is CATSRETGVRQPQHF. The CDR3 DNA reads TGTGCCACCAGCAGAGAAACAGGGGTTCGTCAGCCCCAGCATTTT. The rearrangement links TRBV15 to TRBJ1-5; 7 nucleotides agree with TRBD1. The CDR3 has 15 residues. Germline loops: CDR1 LNHNV, CDR2 YYDKDF (reference sequence). With V trimmed by 0 bases and J by 6 bases, 5 bases remained unmatched.

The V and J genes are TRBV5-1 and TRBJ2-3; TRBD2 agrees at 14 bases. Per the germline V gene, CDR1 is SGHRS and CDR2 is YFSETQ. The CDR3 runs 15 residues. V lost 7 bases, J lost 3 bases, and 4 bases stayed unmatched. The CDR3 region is CASGLAGGRTDTQYF. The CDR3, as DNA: TGCGCCAGCGGACTAGCGGGGGGAAGGACAGATACGCAGTATTTT.

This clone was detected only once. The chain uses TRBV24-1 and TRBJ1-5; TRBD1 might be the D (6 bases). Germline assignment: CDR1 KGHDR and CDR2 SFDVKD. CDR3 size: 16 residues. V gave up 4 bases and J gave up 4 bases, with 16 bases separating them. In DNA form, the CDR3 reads TGTGCCACCAGTGACCACAAGACAGGTTTAAATCAGCCCCAGCATTTT. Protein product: CATSDHKTGLNQPQHF.

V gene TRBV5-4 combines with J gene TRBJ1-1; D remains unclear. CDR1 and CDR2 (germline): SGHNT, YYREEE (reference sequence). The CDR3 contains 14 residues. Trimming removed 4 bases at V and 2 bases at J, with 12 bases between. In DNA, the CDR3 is TGTGCCAGCAGCAGTTGGAGGGCCAACACTGAAGCTTTCTTT. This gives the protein CASSSWRANTEAFF.

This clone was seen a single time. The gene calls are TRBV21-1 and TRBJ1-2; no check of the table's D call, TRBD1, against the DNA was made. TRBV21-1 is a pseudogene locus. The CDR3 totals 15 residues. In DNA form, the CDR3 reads TGTGCCAGCAGAACCCCCAGGGGCTTGGGCTATGGCTACACCTTC. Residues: CASRTPRGLGYGYTF.

The CDR3 coding sequence is TGTGCCTGGACCCGGACAGGACTGAATCAGCCCCAGCATTTT. Residues: CAWTRTGLNQPQHF. The chain employs TRBV30 and TRBJ1-5; 7 positions agree with TRBD1. V shed 4 bases, J shed 4 bases, and the junction held 7 bases outside the gene matches. Germline V gene lookup returns CDR1 GTSNPN and CDR2 SVGIG (reference sequence). The CDR3 length is 14 residues.

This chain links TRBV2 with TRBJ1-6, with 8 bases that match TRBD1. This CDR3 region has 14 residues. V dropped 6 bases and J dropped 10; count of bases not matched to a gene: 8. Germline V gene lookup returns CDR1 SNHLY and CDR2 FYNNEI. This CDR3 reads CASRLDRAQSPLHF. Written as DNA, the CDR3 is TGTGCCAGCAGGCTGGACAGGGCCCAATCACCCCTCCACTTT. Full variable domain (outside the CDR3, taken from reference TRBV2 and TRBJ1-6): EPEVTQTPSHQVTQMGQEVILRCVPISNHLYFYWYRQILGQKVEFLVSFYNNEISEKSEIFDDQFSVERPDGSNFTLKIRSTKLEDSAMYFCASRLDRAQSPLHFGNGTRLTVT.

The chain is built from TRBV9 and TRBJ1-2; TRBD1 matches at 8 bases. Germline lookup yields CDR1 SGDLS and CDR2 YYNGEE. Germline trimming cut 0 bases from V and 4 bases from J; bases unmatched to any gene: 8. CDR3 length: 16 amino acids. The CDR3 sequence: CASSVAGTGNGYGYTF. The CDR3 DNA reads TGTGCCAGCAGCGTAGCCGGGACAGGCAACGGCTATGGCTACACCTTC.

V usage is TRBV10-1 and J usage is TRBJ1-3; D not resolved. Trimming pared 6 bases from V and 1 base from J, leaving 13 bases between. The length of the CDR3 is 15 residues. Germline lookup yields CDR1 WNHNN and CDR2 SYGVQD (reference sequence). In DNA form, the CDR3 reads TGCGCCAGCAGCGCGACTGTAGGATCTGGAAACACCATATATTTT. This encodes CASSATVGSGNTIYF.

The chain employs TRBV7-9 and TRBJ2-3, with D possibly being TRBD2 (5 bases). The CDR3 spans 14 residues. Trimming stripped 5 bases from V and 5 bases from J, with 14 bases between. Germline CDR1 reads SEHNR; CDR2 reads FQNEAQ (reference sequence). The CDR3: CASSNLGGLDTQYF. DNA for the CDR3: TGTGCCAGCAGCAACCTAGGAGGCTTAGATACGCAGTATTTT.

CDR3 in DNA: TGTGCCAGCAGCCCGGGAGGAGGAACTCGGGACGGGGAGCTGTTTTTT. This translates into CASSPGGGTRDGELFF. V gene TRBV5-4 combines with J gene TRBJ2-2; 7 nucleotides align to TRBD2. The junction had 13 bases not matched to a gene; V was cut back by 4 bases and J by 7 bases. Per the germline V gene, CDR1 is SGHNT and CDR2 is YYREEE (reference sequence). The length of the CDR3 is 16 residues.

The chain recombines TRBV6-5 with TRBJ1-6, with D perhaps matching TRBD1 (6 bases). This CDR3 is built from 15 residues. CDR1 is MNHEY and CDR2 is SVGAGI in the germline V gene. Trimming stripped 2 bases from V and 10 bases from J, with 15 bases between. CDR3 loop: CASSYGGRGGSPLHF. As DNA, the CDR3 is TGTGCCAGCAGTTACGGGGGCAGGGGTGGCTCACCCCTCCACTTT.